This is a list of T cell receptor beta chains from one sample in a study of blood T cell repertoires in COVID-19. The assay was immunoSEQ multiplex PCR, and TCRdb's table has in-frame clones only and misses some. The sample holds about 200,000 clones, 82% seen once. The sample taken for sequencing was PBMCs or T cells enriched from blood (not recorded which). Receptor source: a man aged 40-49 years who had recovered from COVID-19. Each CDR3 is given with its conserved first and last residue. Fields, in order: D gene, J gene, V gene, clone size, CDR3 DNA, CDR3 protein. D genes are given only for firm matches. A clone size is listed for some rows: how often the clone was seen (once, few, many), or a class if it is expanded.

- | TRBJ2-2 | TRBV28 | - | TGTGCCAGCAGTTTAATCGGGACTGAGAACACCGGGGAGCTGTTTTTT | CASSLIGTENTGELFF
TRBD2 | TRBJ2-7 | TRBV27 | - | TGTGCCAGCAGTTTAAATGGCGGGAGCGAATTCTTCAACGAGCAGTACTTC | CASSLNGGSEFFNEQYF
TRBD1 | TRBJ2-2 | TRBV9 | few | TGTGCCAGCAGCGTAGCCGGGACAGGGTATACCGGGGAGCTGTTTTTT | CASSVAGTGYTGELFF
- | TRBJ2-1 | TRBV28 | once | TGTGCCAGCAGCCTATCGAATGAGCAGTTCTTC | CASSLSNEQFF
- | TRBJ1-1 | TRBV6-5 | once | TGTGCCAGCAGTCCAGGGATATTGGCTGAAGCTTTCTTT | CASSPGILAEAFF
- | TRBJ1-1 | TRBV28 | - | TGTGCCAGCAGTTTACGTGGGACAACGGTGAACACTGAAGCTTTCTTT | CASSLRGTTVNTEAFF
- | TRBJ1-6 | TRBV4-1 | - | TGCGCCAGCAGCCACACGGAGAGAGATCGACGGGGTTCACCCCTCCACTTT | CASSHTERDRRGSPLHF
TRBD2 | TRBJ2-5 | TRBV28 | - | TGTGCCAGCAGTTTAGGAGCGGGAAAGGAGACCCAGTACTTC | CASSLGAGKETQYF
TRBD1 | TRBJ1-2 | TRBV4-3 | - | TGCGCCAGCAGCCCAGACAGGGGGCGAGGCTACACCTTC | CASSPDRGRGYTF
TRBD1 | TRBJ1-1 | TRBV7-9 | - | TGTGCCAGCAGCTTAGGCGGGACAGGGGGCGTTGAAGCTTTCTTT | CASSLGGTGGVEAFF
- | TRBJ2-7 | TRBV11-1 | - | TGTGCCAGCAGCTTTGACACAACCTACGAGCAGTACTTC | CASSFDTTYEQYF
- | TRBJ2-2 | TRBV11-3 | - | TGTGCCAGCAGCTTAGTTGCGGGCGCGAACACCGGGGAGCTGTTTTTT | CASSLVAGANTGELFF
- | TRBJ1-2 | TRBV5-1 | - | TGCGCCAGCAGCTTTGGGCCCCGGGGCAGCGGGAAGAGAGGCTACACCTTC | CASSFGPRGSGKRGYTF
- | TRBJ1-3 | TRBV7-3 | - | TGTGCCAGCAGCTTCCTACAGGGAGACACCATATATTTT | CASSFLQGDTIYF
TRBD1 | TRBJ2-2 | TRBV18 | - | TGTGCCAGCTCACCTACAGGGGCCACCGGGGAGCTGTTTTTT | CASSPTGATGELFF
TRBD1 | TRBJ1-4 | TRBV3-1/TRBV3-2 | - | TGTGCCAGCAGCCCCTACAGGGGGAGAGTTGAAAAACTGTTTTTT | CASSPYRGRVEKLFF
TRBD2 | TRBJ2-2 | TRBV5-1 | - | TGCGCCAGCAGCTTGATAGCGGGTCCCGGGGAGCTGTTTTTT | CASSLIAGPGELFF
- | TRBJ2-2 | TRBV5-1 | - | TGCGCCAGCAGAGAGGCCGGGGAGCTGTTTTTT | CASREAGELFF
- | TRBJ1-1 | TRBV19 | - | TGTGCCAGTAGTCAATACATGAACACTGAAGCTTTCTTT | CASSQYMNTEAFF
TRBD2 | TRBJ2-2 | TRBV5-1 | - | TGCGCCAGCAGCTTAAAGCGGGAGCCGAACACCGGGGAGCTGTTTTTT | CASSLKREPNTGELFF
- | TRBJ1-1 | TRBV28 | - | TGTGCCCTCTTTCCCCAGGGCAGGACTGAAGCTTTCTTT | CALFPQGRTEAFF
TRBD1 | TRBJ2-3 | TRBV13 | - | TGTGCCAGCAGCTTAGCGGGCAGGGGGACAGATACGCAGTATTTT | CASSLAGRGTDTQYF
- | TRBJ2-1 | TRBV5-6 | few | TGTGCCAGCAGCCTGGGGTTAGCTGATGAGCAGTTCTTC | CASSLGLADEQFF
- | TRBJ1-1 | TRBV14 | - | TGTGCCAGCAGCCAGCCCGTCGGGAGAATGAACACTGAAGCTTTCTTT | CASSQPVGRMNTEAFF